A single sample gave rise to the 5 T cell receptor beta chains below, sequenced in a study of OX40 agonist ivuxolimab in advanced cancers. TCRdb's table, derived via immunoSEQ multiplex PCR, lists solely in-frame clones and lacks some. In the table there are roughly 93,000 clones, 84% of which are singletons. The specimen was CD4+ or CD8+ T cells sorted from blood, collected in a trial of the OX40 agonist ivuxolimab. These receptors were collected from an adult with an advanced solid tumor such as melanoma, head and neck, liver or kidney cancer.

The chain has TRBV2 and TRBJ1-5; the D is unclear. The CDR3 contains 13 residues. With 6 bases removed from V and 7 bases from J, the gap between germline ends came to 13 bases. The germline V gene encodes CDR1 SNHLY and CDR2 FYNNEI. The CDR3 nucleotides read TGTGCCAGCAGGGCGGCGGGAAACCAGCCCCAGCATTTT. Translating it yields CASRAAGNQPQHF.

This clone has just one count. The chain carries TRBV10-3 and TRBJ1-5, with D possibly matching TRBD1 (6 bases). Germline values: CDR1 ENHRY, CDR2 SYGVKD. This CDR3 has 14 amino acids. With 6 bases removed from V and 6 bases from J, the gap between germline ends came to 15 bases. The CDR3 nucleotides are TGTGCCATCAGGGAGGACAGCCTCGGTCAGCCCCAGCATTTT. Its protein is CAIREDSLGQPQHF.

V usage is TRBV19 and J usage is TRBJ1-2, with D unresolved. There are 14 residues in the CDR3. Germline V gene data show CDR1 as LNHDA and CDR2 as SQIVND (reference sequence). The germline V and J ends were trimmed by 3 bases and 7 bases, with 15 bases remaining between them. CDR3 nucleotide sequence: TGTGCCAGTAGTATGGCGCCCGATGCGGGTGGCTACACCTTC. Protein product: CASSMAPDAGGYTF.

The J gene is TRBJ2-7, the V gene TRBV5-1; TRBD1 agrees at 7 bases. CDR1 and CDR2 (germline): SGHRS, YFSETQ. This CDR3 spans 15 amino acids. V lost 0 bases and J lost 0; bases outside the gene matches: 3. The DNA for the CDR3 is TGCGCCAGCAGCTTGGGGACAGGATACTCCTACGAGCAGTACTTC. Residues: CASSLGTGYSYEQYF.

The rearrangement joins TRBV12-5 to TRBJ2-7, with a weak D call TRBD2 (5 bases). There are 15 residues in the CDR3. Trimming stripped 0 bases from V and 0 bases from J, with 9 bases between. The germline gives CDR1 LGHNT, CDR2 FRNRAP. This chain's CDR3 is CASGLVLGFSYEQYF. In DNA form, the CDR3 reads TGTGCTAGTGGTTTGGTACTAGGCTTCTCCTACGAGCAGTACTTC.